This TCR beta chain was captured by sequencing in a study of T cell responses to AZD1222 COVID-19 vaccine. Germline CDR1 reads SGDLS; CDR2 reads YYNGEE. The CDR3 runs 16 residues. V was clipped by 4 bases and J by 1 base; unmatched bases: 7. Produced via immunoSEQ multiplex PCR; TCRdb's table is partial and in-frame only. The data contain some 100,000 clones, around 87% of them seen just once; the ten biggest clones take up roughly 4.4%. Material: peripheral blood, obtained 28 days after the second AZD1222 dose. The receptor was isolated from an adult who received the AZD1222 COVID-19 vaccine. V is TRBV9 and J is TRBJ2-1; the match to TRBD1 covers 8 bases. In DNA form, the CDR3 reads TGTGCCAGCAGCCCCCGGGACAGGATGTCCTACAATGAGCAGTTCTTC. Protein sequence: CASSPRDRMSYNEQFF.